A single sample is the source of the 19 T cell receptor beta chains below, sequenced in a study of Ad26.COV2.S vaccination and SARS-CoV-2 variants (dated by TCRdb to about 2021). The intended sense of this specimen's treatment or condition label: roughly 20 received Ad26.COV2.S at low or high dose, single or two shots; 5 received placebo; per-sample allocation not given. Repertoires of vaccine and placebo recipients were sequenced from samples collected on day 63 after the first injection. Receptor amplification or capture employed the immunoSEQ multiplex PCR assay. TCRdb stores this immuneACCESS table with in-frame sequences only. Part of the clones is absent; in the studies checked, under half of the shortfall reflects unresolved V genes, and no reason is known for the rest. This sample lists about 350,000 clones; about 87% were detected once. Around 5.8% of the sample lies in the top ten. Sample: peripheral blood, taken in a trial of Ad26.COV2.S vaccine versus placebo. The receptors were gathered from a person between 18 and 59 years old who received the Ad26.COV2.S COVID-19 vaccine or a placebo.

In its sample, this clone was seen once. The CDR3 here is CASRTNGQGRNQPQHF. For the CDR3, the DNA is TGTGCCAGCAGGACCAACGGACAGGGTCGGAATCAGCCCCAGCATTTT. The V and J genes are TRBV28 and TRBJ1-5, with 8 bases fitting TRBD1. This CDR3 is built from 16 residues. CDR1 is MDHEN and CDR2 is SYDVKM in the germline V gene. The ends lost 6 bases at V and 4 bases at J; junction bases unmatched: 11.

This clone was observed once. The J gene is TRBJ1-1, the V gene TRBV11-2; D is uncertain. This CDR3 is built from 15 residues. V lost 0 bases and J 0 bases, leaving 8 bases between the germline ends. The germline gives CDR1 SGHAT, CDR2 FQNNGV. The CDR3 protein is CASSLDKVLNTEAFF. The CDR3, as DNA: TGTGCCAGCAGCTTAGATAAGGTTCTGAACACTGAAGCTTTCTTT.

The CDR3, as DNA: TGTGCCAGCAGCCCCCGGACTAACCAAGAGACCCAGTACTTC. Protein sequence: CASSPRTNQETQYF. The J gene is TRBJ2-5, the V gene TRBV9, with D maybe TRBD2 (6 bases). CDR1 SGDLS and CDR2 YYNGEE come from the germline V gene. Trimming shortened V by 4 bases and J by 0 bases, and 10 bases separated the two germline ends. The CDR3 runs 14 residues.

This chain connects TRBV4-1 to TRBJ1-3; weak D call: TRBD1 (5 bases). This CDR3 has 14 amino acids. V lost 0 bases to trimming and J lost 8 bases, with 11 bases between them. Per the germline V gene, CDR1 is MGHRA and CDR2 is YSYEKL. The CDR3 spells CASSQDLVGDTIYF. The CDR3 DNA reads TGCGCCAGCAGCCAAGATCTTGTGGGGGACACCATATATTTT.

This rearrangement joins TRBV28 to TRBJ2-7, with 7 positions matching TRBD2. Per germline, CDR1 MDHEN and CDR2 SYDVKM. J lost 7 bases, V lost 4 bases, and 13 bases had no gene match. The CDR3 has 15 residues. The CDR3 reads CASSSQGGSFEEQYF. The DNA for the CDR3 is TGTGCCAGCAGTTCCCAGGGCGGGAGTTTCGAGGAGCAGTACTTC.

The rearrangement joins TRBV6-5 to TRBJ1-3; D gene uncertain. The germline V gene encodes CDR1 MNHEY and CDR2 SVGAGI. With 8 bases removed from V and 2 bases from J, the gap between germline ends came to 16 bases. The CDR3 runs 15 residues. The CDR3 loop reads CASAPLRVAGNTIYF. As DNA, the CDR3 is TGTGCCAGCGCCCCTTTACGGGTCGCTGGAAACACCATATATTTT.

The rearrangement joins TRBV19 to TRBJ2-2; no firm D call. The germline V and J ends were trimmed by 2 bases and 1 base, with 5 bases remaining between them. The CDR3 extends over 14 amino acids. The germline V gene encodes CDR1 LNHDA and CDR2 SQIVND (reference sequence). The CDR3, as DNA: TGTGCCAGTAGTATAAGAAGGAACACCGGGGAGCTGTTTTTT. It yields the protein CASSIRRNTGELFF.

V is TRBV6-6 and J is TRBJ1-5, with D unclear. Trimming took off 5 bases at V and 6 bases at J, with 14 bases between the two ends. The CDR3 is made up of 14 amino acids. From germline, CDR1 is MNHNY and CDR2 SVGAGI (reference sequence). The CDR3: CASSRSEYGQPQHF. DNA for the CDR3: TGTGCCAGCAGTCGATCAGAGTACGGTCAGCCCCAGCATTTT.

Turning to this clone: Other DNA sequences in the same sample also yield this CDR3. This chain joins TRBV5-1 and TRBJ2-2; maybe TRBD1 (6 bases). V was pared by 0 bases and J by 2 bases, with 8 bases between. This CDR3 region has 15 residues. The germline gives CDR1 SGHRS, CDR2 YFSETQ. In DNA, the CDR3 is TGCGCCAGCAGCTTGGTACAGGGTAACACCGGGGAGCTGTTTTTT. It yields the protein CASSLVQGNTGELFF.

This chain joins TRBV12-3 or TRBV12-4 and TRBJ1-2; D perhaps matches TRBD1 (5 bases). The CDR3 is 13 residues long. V was pared by 7 bases and J by 6 bases, with 15 bases between. The DNA of the CDR3 is TGTGCCAGCATGGAGGGGTTCGAGGATGGCTACACCTTC. It encodes CASMEGFEDGYTF.

V and J are TRBV21-1 and TRBJ1-2; the listed D gene, TRBD1, was not tested against the DNA. TRBV21-1 is assigned pseudogene status. CDR3 length: 17 amino acids. The CDR3 region is CASSKKGRDRGHYGYTF. DNA of the CDR3: TGTGCCAGCAGCAAAAAAGGGAGGGACAGGGGGCACTATGGCTACACCTTC.

This chain uses TRBV11-3 with TRBJ2-2; 10 bases are a match to TRBD1. Per germline, CDR1 SGHNT and CDR2 YENEEA. This CDR3 has 15 residues. V lost 5 bases to trimming and J lost 7 bases; unmatched junction nucleotides: 7. Here the CDR3 reads CASSPWTGGNGELFF. CDR3 nucleotide sequence: TGTGCCAGCAGCCCATGGACAGGGGGAAACGGGGAGCTGTTTTTT.

The V gene is TRBV19, the J gene TRBJ1-4; 8 bases are a match to TRBD1. The J segment lost 11 bases and the V segment lost 5 bases, leaving 10 bases of the junction unmatched. The CDR3 contains 14 residues. Germline loops: CDR1 LNHDA, CDR2 SQIVND (reference sequence). This chain's CDR3 is CASSLQGASDKLFF. In DNA, the CDR3 is TGTGCCAGTAGTTTGCAGGGGGCAAGTGACAAACTGTTTTTT. The full variable domain, completed using reference TRBV19 and TRBJ1-4, is DGGITQSPKYLFRKEGQNVTLSCEQNLNHDAMYWYRQDPGQGLRLIYYSQIVNDFQKGDIAEGYSVSREKKESFPLTVTSAQKNPTAFYLCASSLQGASDKLFFGSGTQLSVL.

The chain joins TRBV6-6 to TRBJ1-5, with D tentatively TRBD1 (5 bases). The germline CDR1 and CDR2 sequences are MNHNY and SVGAGI (reference sequence). The CDR3 runs 15 residues. The V end lost 7 bases, the J end lost 0 bases, and 13 bases lay between the germline ends. CDR3 DNA: TGTGCCAGCAACCTACAGGACTATAGCAATCAGCCCCAGCATTTT. Protein product: CASNLQDYSNQPQHF.

The rearrangement links TRBV6-5 to TRBJ2-7; possible D gene TRBD1, 6 bases. The CDR3 spans 13 residues. Germline CDR1 is MNHEY and CDR2 is SVGAGI. The germline V and J ends were trimmed by 9 bases and 5 bases, with 17 bases remaining between them. The DNA of the CDR3 is TGTGCCAGTCTTCAGGGGCTTTTCAACGAGCAGTACTTC. Translated, it gives CASLQGLFNEQYF.

As DNA, the CDR3 is TGTGCCAGCAGTTTATTACCGGGACGGCGGTCGGGCTACACCTTC. Its translation is CASSLLPGRRSGYTF. V gene TRBV27 combines with J gene TRBJ1-2; possibly TRBD1 for D (5 bases). The CDR3 length is 15 residues. Trimming removed 1 base from V and 8 bases from J, with 17 bases in between. From germline, CDR1 is MNHEY and CDR2 SMNVEV (reference sequence).

The chain combines TRBV6-5 with TRBJ2-7; D might be TRBD2 (5 bases). Between the trimmed V and J ends, which lost 6 bases and 2 bases, there was a span of 14 bases. Germline assignment: CDR1 MNHEY and CDR2 SVGAGI. CDR3 size: 14 residues. CDR3 region: CASRTQNGAYEQYF. CDR3 nucleotides: TGTGCCAGCAGAACCCAAAACGGGGCCTACGAGCAGTACTTC.

The chain uses TRBV5-8 and TRBJ2-7, with 7 bases matching TRBD1. The V gene's germline CDR1 is SGHTS and CDR2 YDEGEE. The CDR3 contains 13 residues. V was clipped by 1 base and J by 6 bases; unmatched bases: 4. CDR3 residues: CASSLTGVLEQYF. The CDR3 bases are TGTGCCAGCAGCTTGACAGGGGTTCTCGAGCAGTACTTC.

The gene calls are TRBV28 and TRBJ2-6, with TRBD1 as a possible D gene (5 bases). Germline-derived CDR1 and CDR2 are MDHEN and SYDVKM. The V and J ends lost 5 bases and 0 bases respectively, with 14 bases between them. The CDR3 is 17 amino acids. CDR3 in DNA: TGTGCCAGCAGTACCCGTCTCAGGGACTCTGGGGCCAACGTCCTGACTTTC. It yields the protein CASSTRLRDSGANVLTF.